These T cell receptor beta chains were read from a single sample in a study of blood T cell repertoires in COVID-19. The table came from immunoSEQ multiplex PCR; TCRdb's copy has only in-frame clones and leaves some out. The profile shows 300,000 to 400,000 clones, about 89% of them singletons. Input material: peripheral blood. The receptors were sampled from a woman between 50 and 59 years old with COVID-19, enrolled during active disease. The CDR3 runs from the conserved cysteine through the conserved F or W. The D gene is left open where the match is weak. Some rows mark clone size as missing; the rest say once, few, many or name a class of expanded clone.

TRBV19	-	once	TRBJ1-5	TGTGCCAGTAGTATAGTTGCCTGGGGAGGGACCGGTGGACAGCCCCCCGTGGGCAATCAGCCCCAGCATTTT	CASSIVAWGGTGGQPPVGNQPQHF
TRBV5-1	TRBD2	-	TRBJ2-4	TGCGCCAGCAGCGCATCTCTAGCGGGAGTAAACATTCAGTACTTC	CASSASLAGVNIQYF
TRBV27	TRBD2	once	TRBJ2-1	TGTGCCAGCAGAACCCGGCTCAGCGGGAGGGCCTCGAGCTCCTACAATGAGCAGTTCTTC	CASRTRLSGRASSSYNEQFF
TRBV5-6	-	-	TRBJ1-1	TGTGCCAGCAGCAAGTCCCCAGGGGCCACTGAAGCTTTCTTT	CASSKSPGATEAFF
TRBV6-5	TRBD1	-	TRBJ2-7	TGTGCCAGCAGAACAGAACAGGGGTTCCACGAGCAGTACTTC	CASRTEQGFHEQYF
TRBV24-1	TRBD1	-	TRBJ1-1	TGTGCCACCAGTGATTCCCGGACAGGGAACACTGAAGCTTTCTTT	CATSDSRTGNTEAFF
TRBV3-1/TRBV3-2	-	-	TRBJ2-2	TGTGCCAGCAGCTTAATTGGTCCGGCCAGGGGTATCGGGGAGCTGTTTTTT	CASSLIGPARGIGELFF
TRBV1	-	-	TRBJ1-2	TGCACCAGCAGCCAAGATTTAGCAAAAGGGGGCGGCTATGGCTACACCTTC	CTSSQDLAKGGGYGYTF
TRBV30	TRBD2	-	TRBJ2-1	TGTGCCTGGAGTGGGGGACTAGTCGGTGAGCAGTTCTTC	CAWSGGLVGEQFF
TRBV25-1	TRBD1	once	TRBJ2-5	TGTGCCAGCAGTGAGGGGACAGGGCCCCAAGAGACCCAGTACTTC	CASSEGTGPQETQYF
TRBV21-1	-	-	TRBJ1-2	TGTGCCAGCACGCACTTACGGGGGGGTGACTATGGCTACACCTTC	CASTHLRGGDYGYTF
TRBV5-6	-	-	TRBJ2-1	TGTGCCAGCAGCTTGGATGGGCAGGGGTCGGATGAGCAGTTCTTC	CASSLDGQGSDEQFF
TRBV11-2	TRBD1	-	TRBJ1-6	TGTGCCAGCAGCTTAAGTCCCGGGACAGGGTACGGCTATAATTCACCCCTCCACTTT	CASSLSPGTGYGYNSPLHF
TRBV6-5	TRBD2	-	TRBJ2-1	TGTGCCAGCAGACGACTAGCGGGAGGGAATGAGCAGTTCTTC	CASRRLAGGNEQFF
TRBV7-3	TRBD2	-	TRBJ2-1	TGTGCCAGCAGCTCCAGCGCCGGGACTACTTTCAATGAGCAGTTCTTC	CASSSSAGTTFNEQFF
TRBV12-5	-	-	TRBJ1-1	TGTGCTAGTGGAGGAGGCGGAGGGTTGAACACTGAAGCTTTCTTT	CASGGGGGLNTEAFF
TRBV19	-	-	TRBJ2-3	TGTGCCAGTAGTATCCCCCTCACAGATACGCAGTATTTT	CASSIPLTDTQYF
TRBV19	-	-	TRBJ1-4	TGTGCCAGTAGCAAATTCCCGACAGCAACTAATGAAAAACTGTTTTTT	CASSKFPTATNEKLFF
TRBV29-1	TRBD1	-	TRBJ2-6	TGCAGCGTTTATGACAGGGGGCCTGGGGCCAACGTCCTGACTTTC	CSVYDRGPGANVLTF
TRBV5-1	-	-	TRBJ1-5	TGCGCCAGCAGCTTGGTTCCGGACAGAGAACCCCAGCATTTT	CASSLVPDREPQHF
TRBV12-3/TRBV12-4	-	-	TRBJ2-7	TGTGCCAGCAGTTGGGGGCCCGAGCAGTACTTC	CASSWGPEQYF
TRBV7-9	-	-	TRBJ2-7	TGTGCCAGCAGCTTGTACAGGGCTACCTACGAGCAGTACTTC	CASSLYRATYEQYF